The clone carrying this TCR beta chain has more than one count but fewer than ten. The CDR3 loop spans 15 amino acids. The germline gives CDR1 SGHTA, CDR2 FQGTGA. The ends lost 5 bases at V and 6 bases at J; junction bases unmatched: 11. Priming with a constant-region primer yielded TCR beta cDNA from about 450 ng total RNA. Libraries covering TCR beta were generated through three nested multiplex PCR rounds (using a slightly modified ARM-PCR). The opening two PCR rounds, nine to eleven cycles each, paired TRBV1-TRBV30 forward primers with a C-beta reverse primer. TCRdb re-called the multiplex PCR reads with MiXCR, one entry per CDR3 protein. The sample lists 100,000 to 150,000 distinct CDR3 sequences, 55% to 75% seen once, with about 8% in the top ten. The sample comes from a study of tumor-infiltrating lymphocytes in primary liver carcinoma. Study as a whole: Participating patients were men and women between 30 and 69 years old.

Scientists recovered RNA and DNA together from roughly 21-30 mg of unsorted bulk tissue. HBV chronically infected the treatment-naive patients. The sampling covered five separate regions of each tumor. V usage is TRBV7-3 and J usage is TRBJ2-7, with TRBD1 matching over 9 bases. The receptor comes from an older woman with primary liver carcinoma and hepatitis B virus infection. The sequenced sample consisted of liver tumor tissue from sampling region 3. The subset is: tumor region T3, left-lateral pole. CDR3 DNA sequence: TGTGCCAGCAGCGTACCGGGACAGGGTTTGGCCGAGCAGTACTTC. Encoded protein: CASSVPGQGLAEQYF. Based on the CDR3 plus reference TRBV7-3 and TRBJ2-7, the full variable domain is GAGVSQTPSNKVTEKGKYVELRCDPISGHTALYWYRQSLGQGPEFLIYFQGTGAADDSGLPNDRFFAVRPEGSVSTLKIQRTERGDSAVYLCASSVPGQGLAEQYFGPGTRLTVT.